The 26 T cell receptor beta chains below were found in one sample sequenced in a study of CD8 T cells in ankylosing spondylitis. TCRdb called the 5' RACE reads again in MiXCR, with one record for every CDR3 protein. The data hold fewer than 150,000 distinct CDR3 sequences, with about 7% observed a single time. Material: blood, either unsorted or a sorted T cell fraction (not recorded which). These receptors originate from a female donor with ankylosing spondylitis or in good health (not recorded which).

This clonotype showed up many times. The genes are TRBV5-1 and TRBJ1-5; TRBD1 might be the D (6 bases). The germline V gene has CDR1 SGHRS and CDR2 YFSETQ. The CDR3 is made up of 13 amino acids. The ends were cut back, 3 bases at V and 4 bases at J, with 8 bases in the middle. In DNA, the CDR3 is TGCGCCAGCAGCTGGGGGCCGAATCAGCCCCAGCATTTT. This gives the protein CASSWGPNQPQHF.

This clonotype was detected many times. The rearrangement uses TRBV29-1 and TRBJ1-1; TRBD1 matches at 8 bases. The CDR3 consists of 12 residues. Germline assignment: CDR1 SQVTM and CDR2 ANQGSEA. With V trimmed by 7 bases and J by 1 base, 2 bases remained unmatched. For the CDR3, the DNA is TGCAGCGCCGGACAGGGGAACACTGAAGCTTTCTTT. It encodes CSAGQGNTEAFF.

This clonotype came up many times. This chain joins TRBV15 and TRBJ2-7, with D maybe TRBD1 (5 bases). V lost 5 bases and J lost 2, with 10 bases in between. Germline assignment: CDR1 LNHNV and CDR2 YYDKDF (reference sequence). CDR3 length equals 13 residues. The CDR3 reads CATSGRETYEQYF. The CDR3, as DNA: TGTGCCACCAGCGGCAGGGAAACCTACGAGCAGTACTTC.

This clonotype was recorded many times. The genes are TRBV9 and TRBJ2-1, with D perhaps TRBD2 (6 bases). With 4 bases removed from V and 0 bases from J, the gap between germline ends came to 14 bases. From germline, CDR1 is SGDLS and CDR2 YYNGEE. This CDR3 has 16 amino acids. The CDR3 DNA reads TGTGCCAGCAGCCCTGGGGCGGGATACTCCTACAATGAGCAGTTCTTC. It encodes CASSPGAGYSYNEQFF.

The sample holds many counts of this clonotype. The gene calls are TRBV4-3 and TRBJ2-1; TRBD2 aligns across 9 bases. Per germline, CDR1 LGHNA and CDR2 YSLEER. V lost 2 bases and J lost 0; bases outside the gene matches: 11. The CDR3 covers 19 residues. The CDR3: CASSQRAASGMSSYNEQFF. The CDR3 region has the DNA TGCGCCAGCAGCCAAAGAGCAGCTAGCGGGATGAGCTCCTACAATGAGCAGTTCTTC.

This clonotype was counted many times. The DNA for the CDR3 is TGTGCCAGCAGTTACGGCAGGGCCTATAATTCACCCCTCCACTTT. It yields the protein CASSYGRAYNSPLHF. This chain connects TRBV6-5 to TRBJ1-6, with a weak D call TRBD1 (5 bases). Trimming shortened V by 2 bases and J by 2 bases, and 7 bases separated the two germline ends. In germline, CDR1 is MNHEY, CDR2 SVGAGI. This CDR3 is built from 15 residues.

This clonotype was counted ten times or more. This chain connects TRBV4-1 to TRBJ2-7, with 8 bases aligning to TRBD1. The CDR3 is 17 amino acids. In germline, CDR1 is MGHRA, CDR2 YSYEKL. Unmatched junction bases numbered 13, after V lost 4 bases and J lost 2 bases. CDR3 DNA: TGCGCCAGCAGCCGATCATCACCGGGACAGGCCGCCTACGAGCAGTACTTC. It specifies CASSRSSPGQAAYEQYF.

The genes are TRBV7-2 and TRBJ2-1; tentative D call: TRBD2 (7 bases). Trimming removed 1 base from V and 2 bases from J, with 12 bases in between. In germline, CDR1 is SGHTA, CDR2 FQGNSA. CDR3 size: 16 residues. Written as DNA, the CDR3 is TGTGCCAGCAGCTTAGAGGGGGGGGCGGCCTACAATGAGCAGTTCTTC. Its protein is CASSLEGGAAYNEQFF.

In this sample, this clonotype turned up many times. V is TRBV6-2 or TRBV6-3 and J is TRBJ2-5; 7 bases line up with TRBD2. The CDR3 is 15 residues long. V trimming: 7 bases; J trimming: 4 bases; junction bases outside the gene matches: 12. Germline loops: CDR1 MNHEY, CDR2 SVGEGT. CDR3 sequence reads: CASTYGNSGRETQYF. Here the CDR3 DNA reads TGTGCCAGCACCTACGGAAATAGCGGGCGAGAGACCCAGTACTTC.

This clonotype was observed a handful of times. Since a much larger clone is just one base distant, this may be a read error. The chain employs TRBV3-1 and TRBJ1-2, with 10 bases that match TRBD1. The CDR3 covers 17 residues. Per germline, CDR1 LGHDT and CDR2 YNNKEL (reference sequence). CDR3 in amino acids: CATSPGTGANRNYGYTF. In DNA form, the CDR3 reads TGTGCCACCAGCCCCGGGACAGGGGCCAATCGAAACTATGGCTACACCTTC.

A remark on this clonotype: With a much larger clone just one base away, this may be a read error. V usage is TRBV28 and J usage is TRBJ1-5, with TRBD1 identical over 10 bases. Trimming removed 6 bases from V and 11 bases from J; junction bases left unmatched: 7. The CDR3 has 13 amino acids. Looked up from germline, CDR1 is MDHEN and CDR2 is SYDVKM. The chain's CDR3 is CASSRDRGGSQHF. CDR3 in DNA: TGTGCCAGCAGCCGGGACAGGGGTGGGTCCCAGCATTTT.

This clonotype was counted ten times or more. This sequence joins TRBV6-5 and TRBJ2-7, with a tentative D call TRBD2 (6 bases). V dropped 0 bases and J dropped 3 bases, with 12 bases sitting between them. This CDR3 comprises 15 residues. Germline V gene lookup returns CDR1 MNHEY and CDR2 SVGAGI. In DNA, the CDR3 is TGTGCCAGCAGTTACTCGGCGGGACGGCACTACGAGCAGTACTTC. This translates into CASSYSAGRHYEQYF.

This clonotype was detected many times. The chain employs TRBV27 and TRBJ2-2; no firm D call. The CDR3 runs 12 residues. CDR1 is MNHEY and CDR2 is SMNVEV in the germline V gene (reference sequence). V was trimmed by 4 bases and J by 2 bases, leaving 2 bases between them. In DNA, the CDR3 is TGTGCCAGCAGTTATAACACCGGGGAGCTGTTTTTT. It translates to CASSYNTGELFF.

This clonotype has ten or more counts. The chain recombines TRBV28 with TRBJ2-4, with 7 bases identical to TRBD1. This CDR3 is 12 amino acids long. The V segment lost 7 bases and the J segment 12 bases; nucleotides outside the gene matches: 9. Germline values: CDR1 MDHEN, CDR2 SYDVKM. In DNA, the CDR3 is TGTGCCAGCACCACCACCCGGGACAGTCAGTACTTC. Encoded protein: CASTTTRDSQYF. The variable domain in full, completed from reference TRBV28 and TRBJ2-4, reads DVKVTQSSRYLVKRTGEKVFLECVQDMDHENMFWYRQDPGLGLRLIYFSYDVKMKEKGDIPEGYSVSREKKERFSLILESASTNQTSMYLCASTTTRDSQYFGAGTRLSVL.

This clonotype was detected ten times or more. The chain links TRBV6-1 to TRBJ2-1; TRBD2 matches 8 bases. There are 15 residues in the CDR3. The J segment lost 6 bases and the V segment lost 10 bases, leaving 14 bases of the junction unmatched. Looked up from germline, CDR1 is MNHNS and CDR2 is SASEGT. This CDR3 reads CATTSELAGLNEQFF. CDR3 nucleotide sequence: TGTGCCACTACATCTGAGCTAGCGGGTCTCAATGAGCAGTTCTTC.

This clonotype was seen ten or more times. This chain uses TRBV20-1 with TRBJ2-1, with D perhaps given as TRBD1 or TRBD2 (5 bases each). CDR3 length equals 16 residues. Germline CDR1 and CDR2: DFQATT and SNEGSKA (reference sequence). The CDR3 DNA reads as TGCAGCACCACGCGAGGGGCTTCTATTACCTACAATGAGCAGTTCTTC. It yields the protein CSTTRGASITYNEQFF.

This clonotype was counted at least ten times. The genes are TRBV10-3 and TRBJ2-5; D not resolved. CDR1 is ENHRY and CDR2 is SYGVKD in the germline V gene. The V end was cut by 3 bases, the J end by 5 bases, with 13 bases between. There are 14 residues in the CDR3. CDR3 residues: CAISDSSMGETQYF. Written as DNA, the CDR3 is TGTGCCATCAGTGATAGCAGCATGGGCGAGACCCAGTACTTC.

Ten or more counts support this clonotype. The chain uses TRBV6-1 and TRBJ1-3; D gene unclear. CDR3 length: 14 amino acids. Per germline, CDR1 MNHNS and CDR2 SASEGT. Between the trimmed V and J ends, which lost 3 bases and 0 bases, there was a span of 6 bases. The CDR3 spells CASSDGNSGNTIYF. CDR3 nucleotides: TGTGCCAGCAGTGATGGGAACTCTGGAAACACCATATATTTT.

Ten or more counts support this clonotype. The rearrangement uses TRBV4-1 and TRBJ2-7; D might be TRBD1 (5 bases). This CDR3 is 13 amino acids long. Trimming left V 2 bases short and J 5 bases short, with 10 bases between. From germline, CDR1 is MGHRA and CDR2 YSYEKL. CDR3 sequence reads: CASSQPQGHEQYF. The CDR3 nucleotides read TGCGCCAGCAGCCAACCCCAGGGCCACGAGCAGTACTTC.

As for this clonotype: One base away lies a much larger clone, so this may be a sequencing read error. J is TRBJ2-7 and V is TRBV4-2; the match to TRBD2 covers 10 bases. This CDR3 region has 17 residues. Germline V gene data show CDR1 as LGHNA and CDR2 as YNFKEQ. CDR3 coding DNA: TGTACCAGCAGCCAAGGTAGCGGGGGGATGCGATGGAACGAGCAGTGCTTC. Its protein is CTSSQGSGGMRWNEQCF.

This clonotype was found many times. This chain uses TRBV15 with TRBJ2-7; 7 nucleotides match TRBD2. CDR1 is LNHNV, CDR2 YYDKDF, per germline (reference sequence). V gave up 5 bases and J gave up 0 bases; unmatched junction bases: 4. The CDR3 has 14 residues. The CDR3 is CATSLADSSYEQYF. In nucleotides, the CDR3 is TGTGCCACCAGCCTAGCGGATAGCTCCTACGAGCAGTACTTC.

This clonotype was counted many times. This chain uses TRBV9 with TRBJ2-7; 7 bases are a match to TRBD1. The CDR3 is made up of 14 amino acids. Unmatched junction bases numbered 7, after V lost 2 bases and J lost 5 bases. Germline V lookup: CDR1 SGDLS, CDR2 YYNGEE. In DNA form, the CDR3 reads TGTGCCAGCAGCGTGTACCGGGACAGTGACGAGCAGTACTTC. Translation: CASSVYRDSDEQYF.

Ten or more counts support this clonotype. The chain couples TRBV27 to TRBJ2-3; D gene uncertain. Germline V gene lookup returns CDR1 MNHEY and CDR2 SMNVEV (reference sequence). This CDR3 comprises 17 residues. Deletions cut 3 bases from V and 1 base from J, with 17 bases between. CDR3 DNA sequence: TGTGCCAGCAGTTTTTTCGAGCGTCTCAAGGGCACAGATACGCAGTATTTT. This encodes CASSFFERLKGTDTQYF.

This clonotype has at least ten counts. The chain carries TRBV19 and TRBJ2-2, with D uncertain. Germline assignment: CDR1 LNHDA and CDR2 SQIVND (reference sequence). The CDR3 totals 13 residues. V lost 5 bases to trimming and J lost 5 bases, with 9 bases between them. This CDR3 reads CASSYRATGELFF. The CDR3 nucleotides read TGTGCCAGTAGTTACCGAGCGACCGGGGAGCTGTTTTTT.

A remark on this clonotype: This may be a read error, as it is one base from a much larger clone. The chain has TRBV28 and TRBJ1-6, with 8 bases fitting TRBD1. This CDR3 has 21 amino acids. Germline lookup yields CDR1 MDHEN and CDR2 SYDVKM. With V trimmed by 8 bases and J by 0 bases, 21 bases remained unmatched. The CDR3 spells CASRLTLATGDRSSYNSPLHF. In nucleotides, the CDR3 is TGTGCCAGCCGACTAACCCTTGCGACAGGGGATCGTAGCTCCTATAATTCACCCCTCCACTTT.

This clonotype was detected many times. The V call is TRBV28, the J call TRBJ1-1, with D uncertain. The germline gives CDR1 MDHEN, CDR2 SYDVKM. The V and J ends lost 5 bases and 7 bases respectively, with 5 bases between them. The CDR3 has 10 amino acids. Here the CDR3 reads CASSTREAFF. Written as DNA, the CDR3 is TGTGCCAGCAGTACTCGTGAAGCTTTCTTT.